Below, one TCR beta chain is given with its context. The antigen remains undetermined. V was pared by 5 bases and J by 2 bases, with 9 bases of the junction left unmatched. This CDR3 contains 16 residues. Germline V gene data show CDR1 as SGHNT and CDR2 as YYREEE (reference sequence). The sample is drawn from a study of cytomegalovirus exposure and HLA in healthy donors. Overall study findings and caveats: Based on reports, TCR beta sequences accurately predicted HLA-A and HLA-B alleles for most subjects. In a later analysis, V- and J-gene trimming of beta chains associated with a DCLRE1C missense variant, replicated independently. Later, an analysis showed that TCR beta chains associated with HLA were more clonally expanded than others that were equally common.

The PCR used 60 Vbeta and 13 Jbeta primers. TCRdb's table, derived via immunoSEQ multiplex PCR, lists solely in-frame clones and lacks some. The sample lists approximately 100,000 clones, about nine tenths seen once, with 9% to 9.5% in the top ten. The chain has TRBV5-4 and TRBJ2-7, with 11 bases that match TRBD2. The sequence came from a man under 40 in good health and CMV-seropositive. Sequencing was done on a sample of PBMCs. CDR3 sequence: CASRPDTSGGPYEQYF. CDR3 DNA: TGTGCCAGCAGACCGGATACTAGCGGGGGTCCCTACGAGCAGTACTTC.